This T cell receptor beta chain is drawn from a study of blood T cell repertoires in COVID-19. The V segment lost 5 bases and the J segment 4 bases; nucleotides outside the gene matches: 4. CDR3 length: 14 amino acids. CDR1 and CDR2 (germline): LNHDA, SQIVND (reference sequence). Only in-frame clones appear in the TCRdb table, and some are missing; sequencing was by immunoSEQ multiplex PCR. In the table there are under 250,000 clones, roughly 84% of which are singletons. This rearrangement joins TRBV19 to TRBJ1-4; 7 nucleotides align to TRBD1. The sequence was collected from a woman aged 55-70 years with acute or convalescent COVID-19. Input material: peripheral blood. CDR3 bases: TGTGCCAGTAGTTCCCGGGACAGTAATGAAAAACTGTTTTTT. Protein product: CASSSRDSNEKLFF.